This record covers a single TCR beta chain. This beta chain slipped into a library made for alpha chains as a stray read, so its size is not meaningful. Using RNA template, CDR3s of TCR alpha and beta were amplified with iRepertoire arm-PCR. From the multiplex PCR reads, TCRdb called clonotypes with MiXCR, one entry per CDR3 protein. The sample contains some 4,200 distinct CDR3 sequences, around 92% of which appear only once. The CDR3 runs 14 residues. Trimming removed 4 bases from V and 11 bases from J, with 20 bases in between. Germline lookup yields CDR1 SGHTA and CDR2 FQGNSA. This specimen comes from a study of glioma-infiltrating T cells.

The TCR originated in a human donor with low-grade glioma or glioblastoma, undergoing nonglioma brain surgery, or in good health (not recorded which). Material: glioma tissue, nonneoplastic brain tissue, or PBMCs (not recorded which). The chain has TRBV7-2 and TRBJ2-5; D may correspond to TRBD1 or TRBD2 (5 bases each). The CDR3 sequence is CASSYGAANLAQYF. Here the CDR3 DNA reads TGTGCCAGCAGCTACGGGGCCGCCAACCTGGCACAGTACTTC.